Presented here are 22 T cell receptor beta chains from one specimen sequenced in a study of blood T cells in healthy people across ages. Primers used in a second PCR of about 7 to 12 cycles were a sample-barcoded 5' primer and a J-beta primer mix. MiXCR was run by TCRdb on the 5' RACE reads, yielding one entry per CDR3 protein. The table shows around 710,000 distinct CDR3 sequences, with more than 40% occurring only once. The sample consisted of blood. Receptors originate from a woman aged 60 to 75 in good health.

This clonotype has just a few counts. The chain joins TRBV28 to TRBJ2-3; no clear D gene. V was trimmed by 5 bases and J by 0 bases, leaving 9 bases between them. Germline V gives CDR1 MDHEN, CDR2 SYDVKM. The CDR3 totals 14 residues. CDR3 nucleotide sequence: TGTGCCAGCAGTCCCCCGACTAGCACAGATACGCAGTATTTT. Protein: CASSPPTSTDTQYF.

The V call is TRBV20-1, the J call TRBJ2-3, with a tentative D call TRBD1 (6 bases). V was clipped by 6 bases and J by 0 bases, with 10 bases between them. The CDR3 contains 13 residues. Looked up from germline, CDR1 is DFQATT and CDR2 is SNEGSKA (reference sequence). The DNA of the CDR3 is TGCAGTGCGCGGACAGATAGCACAGATACGCAGTATTTT. This sequence encodes CSARTDSTDTQYF.

The table lists this clonotype with a few counts. The V call is TRBV12-3 or TRBV12-4, the J call TRBJ2-2; D is perhaps TRBD2 (6 bases). This CDR3 comprises 16 residues. V was cut by 0 bases and J by 4 bases, with 12 bases left in between. In DNA, the CDR3 is TGTGCCAGCAGTTTAGCAGGAGGGGCGCTCACCGGGGAGCTGTTTTTT. Protein sequence: CASSLAGGALTGELFF.

The chain has TRBV12-3 or TRBV12-4 and TRBJ2-7, with 8 nucleotides matching TRBD2. The CDR3 extends over 13 amino acids. With 3 bases clipped from V and 9 bases from J, the junction kept 7 bases outside the gene matches. The CDR3 sequence: CASSFGGGSVQYF. The CDR3, as DNA: TGTGCCAGCAGTTTTGGCGGGGGGTCGGTGCAGTACTTC.

This clonotype was detected a few times. V usage is TRBV2 and J usage is TRBJ2-1, with 14 bases matching TRBD2. CDR1 and CDR2 from the germline V gene are SNHLY and FYNNEI. The CDR3 has 16 amino acids. Trimming cost V 3 bases and J 8 bases; bases outside gene matches: 6. CDR3 DNA sequence: TGTGCCAGCAGTGACGCTAGACTAGCGGGAGGGGATGAGCAGTTCTTC. Its protein is CASSDARLAGGDEQFF.

The CDR3 region is CASYPSVTGAGNEQYF. CDR3 DNA: TGCGCCAGCTACCCAAGTGTCACGGGGGCTGGGAATGAGCAGTACTTC. The chain links TRBV5-1 to TRBJ2-5; D is tentatively TRBD1 or TRBD2 (6 bases each). V was shortened by 7 bases and J by 11 bases, with 30 bases between the two germline ends. The CDR3 runs 16 residues. Germline V gene sequence: CDR1 SGHRS, CDR2 YFSETQ.

This chain uses TRBV18 with TRBJ1-1; perhaps TRBD1 as D (6 bases). This CDR3 has 12 amino acids. CDR1 KGHSH and CDR2 LQKENI come from the germline V gene. V shed 8 bases and J shed 7 bases, with 14 bases lying between them. For the CDR3, the DNA is TGTGCCAGCCACCGGGGGCCTAGTGAAGCTTTCTTT. Amino acid sequence: CASHRGPSEAFF.

The chain couples TRBV20-1 to TRBJ2-7; D not certain. V was trimmed by 5 bases and J by 1 base, leaving 9 bases between them. CDR1 is DFQATT and CDR2 is SNEGSKA in the germline V gene (reference sequence). CDR3 length equals 12 residues. CDR3 protein: CSAQDGSYEQYF. CDR3 nucleotide sequence: TGCAGTGCTCAGGACGGGTCCTACGAGCAGTACTTC.

This clonotype was detected only a few times. The V call is TRBV6-6, the J call TRBJ2-1; D gene ambiguous. The CDR3 has 12 amino acids. Looked up from germline, CDR1 is MNHNY and CDR2 is SVGAGI (reference sequence). V lost 3 bases, J lost 7 bases, and 7 bases lay in between. The CDR3 sequence: CASSYRKNEQFF. The CDR3, as DNA: TGTGCCAGCAGTTATAGGAAGAATGAGCAGTTCTTC.

The chain links TRBV6-2 or TRBV6-3 to TRBJ2-3, with D uncertain. There are 14 residues in the CDR3. V was cut by 2 bases and J by 2 bases, with 8 bases left in between. Germline-derived CDR1 and CDR2 are MNHEY and SVGEGT. The CDR3: CASSYDTVTDTQYF. The CDR3 bases are TGTGCCAGCAGTTACGACACGGTCACAGATACGCAGTATTTT.

This clonotype showed up just a few times. This sequence joins TRBV20-1 and TRBJ2-5; D uncertain. The germline CDR1 and CDR2 sequences are DFQATT and SNEGSKA (reference sequence). Trimming cost V 0 bases and J 3 bases, with 8 bases left between them. The CDR3 has 13 residues. CDR3 in DNA: TGCAGTGCTAGAGATTCGCTAGAAGAGACCCAGTACTTC. Amino acids: CSARDSLEETQYF.

This sequence joins TRBV4-2 and TRBJ1-2, with D hard to call. There are 14 residues in the CDR3. Germline-derived CDR1 and CDR2 are LGHNA and YNFKEQ. V was cut by 0 bases and J by 5 bases, with 10 bases left in between. CDR3 sequence: CASSQDLAPYGYTF. CDR3 nucleotides: TGTGCCAGCAGCCAAGATTTGGCCCCTTATGGCTACACCTTC.

This clonotype occurred a few times. The chain links TRBV6-5 to TRBJ2-3; tentative D call: TRBD1 (6 bases). The ends were cut back, 7 bases at V and 0 bases at J, with 17 bases in the middle. Germline assignment: CDR1 MNHEY and CDR2 SVGAGI. The CDR3 totals 16 residues. The CDR3 is CASKRGWGLSTDTQYF. In DNA, the CDR3 is TGTGCCAGCAAAAGGGGATGGGGGCTTAGCACAGATACGCAGTATTTT.

CDR3 DNA: TGTGCCAGCCTAGACAATGAGCAGTTCTTC. Protein product: CASLDNEQFF. The chain carries TRBV7-9 and TRBJ2-1; D uncertain. The V and J ends lost 8 bases and 5 bases respectively, with 4 bases between them. The CDR3 runs 10 residues. Germline CDR1 and CDR2: SEHNR and FQNEAQ (reference sequence). The whole variable domain, remainder taken from reference TRBV7-9 and TRBJ2-1, is DTGVSQNPRHKITKRGQNVTFRCDPISEHNRLYWYRQTLGQGPEFLTYFQNEAQLEKSRLLSDRFSAERPKGSFSTLEIQRTEQGDSAMYLCASLDNEQFFGPGTRLTVL.

The rearrangement joins TRBV6-5 to TRBJ2-3; D call uncertain. Germline lookup yields CDR1 MNHEY and CDR2 SVGAGI. This CDR3 comprises 13 residues. V dropped 2 bases and J dropped 4 bases, with 7 bases sitting between them. CDR3 DNA: TGTGCCAGCAGTTACGCAACATCAGATACGCAGTATTTT. As protein: CASSYATSDTQYF.

This clonotype occurred a few times. The chain uses TRBV4-2 and TRBJ1-2; no firm D call. CDR3 length: 15 amino acids. In germline, CDR1 is LGHNA, CDR2 YNFKEQ. V lost 6 bases, J lost 2 bases, and 16 bases lay in between. The CDR3 is CASSISRDWNYGYTF. The DNA of the CDR3 is TGTGCCAGCAGTATAAGTCGGGATTGGAACTATGGCTACACCTTC.

This clonotype was observed a single time. The chain joins TRBV20-1 to TRBJ1-1; D perhaps matches TRBD1 (5 bases). Germline lookup yields CDR1 DFQATT and CDR2 SNEGSKA (reference sequence). Trimming took 5 bases from V and 5 from J, leaving 18 bases between them. The CDR3 spans 14 residues. This chain's CDR3 is CSADRGQGGTEAFF. The CDR3 DNA follows: TGCAGTGCTGATAGGGGCCAGGGTGGGACTGAAGCTTTCTTT.

The table lists this clonotype with a few counts. The chain has TRBV11-1 and TRBJ1-2; tentatively, D is TRBD1 (6 bases). CDR3 length: 13 amino acids. The V gene's germline CDR1 is SGHAT and CDR2 FQDESV (reference sequence). V was trimmed by 5 bases and J by 6 bases, leaving 13 bases between them. CDR3 bases: TGTGCCAGCAGCCGCGGGACACCGGATGGCTACACCTTC. Encoded protein: CASSRGTPDGYTF. Using reference TRBV11-1 and TRBJ1-2 for the parts outside the CDR3, the full variable domain is EAEVAQSPRYKITEKSQAVAFWCDPISGHATLYWYRQILGQGPELLVQFQDESVVDDSQLPKDRFSAERLKGVDSTLKIQPAELGDSAMYLCASSRGTPDGYTFGSGTRLTVV.

The chain is built from TRBV7-2 and TRBJ2-5; tentatively, D is TRBD2 (6 bases). Germline CDR1 reads SGHTA; CDR2 reads FQGNSA. CDR3 length equals 14 residues. Trimming took 5 bases from V and 3 from J, leaving 13 bases between them. CDR3 sequence (DNA): TGTGCCAGCAGCGGGGACTGGTCTGAAGAGACCCAGTACTTC. Its protein is CASSGDWSEETQYF.

This clonotype was counted only a few times. The chain carries TRBV29-1 and TRBJ2-6; 8 nucleotides match TRBD1. V lost 6 bases and J lost 0; bases outside the gene matches: 7. The CDR3 covers 16 residues. CDR1 is SQVTM and CDR2 is ANQGSEA in the germline V gene. The CDR3: CSVRDRWGSGANVLTF. The CDR3 nucleotides are TGCAGCGTCCGGGACAGGTGGGGCTCTGGGGCCAACGTCCTGACTTTC.

This clonotype was counted between two and nine times. V and J are TRBV5-1 and TRBJ1-2; D not resolved. This CDR3 is built from 15 residues. Trimming removed 3 bases from V and 4 bases from J, with 16 bases in between. Germline loops: CDR1 SGHRS, CDR2 YFSETQ. The CDR3 nucleotides are TGCGCCAGCAGCTCGGAGGTCTTTTACAGCTATGGCTACACCTTC. Protein product: CASSSEVFYSYGYTF.

This clonotype was observed at least ten times. The chain links TRBV7-9 to TRBJ2-7; the D call may be TRBD1 or TRBD2 (6 bases each). Germline assignment: CDR1 SEHNR and CDR2 FQNEAQ (reference sequence). CDR3 length equals 14 residues. V was trimmed by 3 bases and J by 0 bases, leaving 9 bases between them. The CDR3 DNA is TGTGCCAGCAGCTTGGGGGGCATCTCCTACGAGCAGTACTTC. Encoded protein: CASSLGGISYEQYF.